This TCR beta chain was identified during a study of T cell changes during pregnancy in multiple sclerosis. Germline CDR1 is SGDLS and CDR2 is YYNGEE. V shed 3 bases, J shed 5 bases, and the junction held 11 bases outside the gene matches. The CDR3 contains 16 residues. Using immunoSEQ multiplex PCR, the repertoire was profiled, and TCRdb retains in-frame clones only, with some absent. The sample lists fewer than 85,000 clones, approximately 92% occurring once. This clone has only a few counts. The TCR sequence derives from a female donor in good health, enrolled as a control in a pregnancy study. V is TRBV9 and J is TRBJ1-2, with 9 positions matching TRBD1. The specimen was peripheral blood, collected in the third trimester of pregnancy. CDR3 loop: CASSGTGTGTPYGYTF. The CDR3 DNA follows: TGTGCCAGCAGCGGCACCGGGACAGGGACTCCATATGGCTACACCTTC.